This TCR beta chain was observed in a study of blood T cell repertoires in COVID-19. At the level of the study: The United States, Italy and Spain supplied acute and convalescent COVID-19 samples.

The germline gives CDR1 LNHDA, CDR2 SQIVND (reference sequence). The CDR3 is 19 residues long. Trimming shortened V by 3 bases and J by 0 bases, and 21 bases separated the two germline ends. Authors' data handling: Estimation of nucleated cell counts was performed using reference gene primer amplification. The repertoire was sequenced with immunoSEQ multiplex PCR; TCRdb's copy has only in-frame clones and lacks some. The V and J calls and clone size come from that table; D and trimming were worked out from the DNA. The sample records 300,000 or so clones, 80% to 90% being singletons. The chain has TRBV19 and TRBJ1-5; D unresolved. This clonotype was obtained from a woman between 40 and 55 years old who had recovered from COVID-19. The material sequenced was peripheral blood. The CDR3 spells CASSMGAQLIIHSNQPQHF. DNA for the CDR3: TGTGCCAGTAGTATGGGCGCCCAGCTCATTATCCATAGCAATCAGCCCCAGCATTTT.